Given below is one T cell receptor beta chain in context. An immunoSEQ assay, version v3.0, was performed at survey level. Generated by immunoSEQ multiplex PCR, the TCRdb table keeps only in-frame clones and is missing some. Of fewer than 25,000 clones listed, around 95% are singletons. The entry originates in a study of long-term antiretroviral therapy in people with HIV. The V end was cut by 1 base, the J end by 5 bases, with 15 bases between. Germline V gene sequence: CDR1 SGHNT, CDR2 YYREEE (reference sequence). There are 15 residues in the CDR3. The J gene is TRBJ1-2, the V gene TRBV5-4, with a weak D call TRBD1 (5 bases). This TCR came from a woman aged 50 to 65 with HIV. The sample consisted of unsorted PBMCs, taken about 4.7 years after starting antiretroviral therapy. CDR3 sequence (DNA): TGTGCCAGCAGCTTGCCGTACGACAGTAGATATGGCTACACCTTC. Translation: CASSLPYDSRYGYTF. The full variable domain, in which reference TRBV5-4 and TRBJ1-2 provide the parts outside the CDR3, is ETGVTQSPTHLIKTRGQQVTLRCSSQSGHNTVSWYQQALGQGPQFIFQYYREEENGRGNFPPRFSGLQFPNYSSELNVNALELDDSALYLCASSLPYDSRYGYTFGSGTRLTVV.